This T cell receptor (beta chain) was captured in a study of regulatory and conventional T cells in RAG deficiency. The V gene's germline CDR1 is SGHTA and CDR2 FQGTGA. The CDR3 is made up of 16 amino acids. The V segment lost 5 bases and the J segment 5 bases; nucleotides outside the gene matches: 10. TCRdb's copy holds only in-frame clones and misses some; the assay was immunoSEQ multiplex PCR. This sample has approximately 48,000 clones, with approximately 90% found just once. Conventional CD4+ T cells were sorted from blood as CD25-low CD127-high cells. These data were also filed under a second study, of regulatory T cells. That work states: Amplification used 52 TRBV primers and 13 TRBJ primers.

The sequenced material came from CD4+ effector T cells sorted from blood. The receptor comes from a human donor in good health. V gene TRBV7-3 combines with J gene TRBJ2-2, with TRBD2 matching 8 bases. CDR3 nucleotide sequence: TGTGCCAGCAGCCCCGTAGGGACTAGAGGAACCGGGGAGCTGTTTTTT. As protein: CASSPVGTRGTGELFF.